These 20 T cell receptor beta chains came from one sample sequenced in a study of post-analysis software for immune sequencing data. Broader study findings: With TRBV5-6, TRBV5-1 and TRBV20-1 included, about five TRBV segments were more frequent in patients than in controls.

Their antigens remain unidentified. Researchers reported that TCR beta cDNA libraries carried unique molecular identifiers. TCRdb re-derived calls from the PCR reads in MiXCR, one entry per CDR3 protein. Altogether 150,000 to 200,000 distinct CDR3 sequences are present, approximately 28% being singletons, with the ten largest covering about 1.6%. Sequencing input: blood. All receptors come from a girl between 5 and 17 years old with multiple sclerosis.

This clonotype was counted between two and nine times. This clone may be a read error of a much larger clone one base away. The V and J genes are TRBV12-3 or TRBV12-4 and TRBJ1-2, with D maybe TRBD1 (5 bases). The CDR3 loop spans 12 amino acids. As DNA, the CDR3 is TGTACCAGCAGTTGGGACTTGGATGGCTACACCTTC. Its protein product is CTSSWDLDGYTF.

This clonotype was observed a handful of times. This sequence joins TRBV20-1 and TRBJ1-5; 8 positions match TRBD1. Germline assignment: CDR1 DFQATT and CDR2 SNEGSKA (reference sequence). Losses at the gene ends were 6 bases for V and 0 bases for J; bases not matched to a gene: 10. The CDR3 has 16 residues. CDR3 protein: CSATSTGEYSNQPQHF. DNA of the CDR3: TGCAGTGCCACCTCGACAGGGGAGTATAGCAATCAGCCCCAGCATTTT.

In the case of this clonotype: This may stem from a read error, because a much larger clone lies one nucleotide away. The chain's CDR3 is CSARAGPYGQYF. The CDR3, as DNA: TGCAGTGCTAGGGCGGGTCCCTACGGGCAGTACTTC. This chain connects TRBV20-1 to TRBJ2-7, with a tentative D call TRBD2 (5 bases). From germline, CDR1 is DFQATT and CDR2 SNEGSKA (reference sequence). CDR3 length: 12 residues.

Notes on this clonotype: A read error may account for a junction end that differs from germline. The chain employs TRBV5-1 and TRBJ2-7, with a weak D call TRBD1 (6 bases). Germline values: CDR1 SGHRS, CDR2 YFSETQ. CDR3 size: 14 residues. The DNA for the CDR3 is TGCACCAGCAGCTCTACAGGGACAACCCACGAGCAGTACTTC. Translating it yields CTSSSTGTTHEQYF.

The sample holds many counts of this clonotype. V usage is TRBV7-3 and J usage is TRBJ1-6; TRBD1 agrees at 7 bases. V shed 2 bases, J shed 5 bases, and the junction held 0 bases outside the gene matches. The CDR3 has 14 amino acids. Germline V CDR1 and CDR2: SGHTA, FQGTGA. The CDR3 DNA reads as TGTGCCAGCAGCTTAGGGACAGATAATTCACCCCTCCACTTT. This codes for CASSLGTDNSPLHF.

The genes are TRBV5-1 and TRBJ2-2, with TRBD2 as a possible D gene (6 bases). The CDR3 sequence is 16 residues long. The V gene lost 0 bases and the J gene lost 4 bases, with 13 bases spanning the gap. Germline-derived CDR1 and CDR2 are SGHRS and YFSETQ. The CDR3 is CASSLESEGTTGELFF. The CDR3 region has the DNA TGCGCCAGCAGCTTGGAATCGGAGGGTACCACCGGGGAGCTGTTTTTT.

This clonotype was observed a handful of times. V usage is TRBV29-1 and J usage is TRBJ2-3, with 7 bases matching TRBD1. This CDR3 region has 14 residues. V shed 4 bases, J shed 0 bases, and the junction held 4 bases outside the gene matches. Per the germline V gene, CDR1 is SQVTM and CDR2 is ANQGSEA. DNA for the CDR3: TGCAGCGTTGGGACAGGTACTAGCACAGATACGCAGTATTTT. Translating gives CSVGTGTSTDTQYF.

This clonotype was detected a few times. V usage is TRBV20-1 and J usage is TRBJ2-3, with D perhaps assigned TRBD1 or TRBD2 (5 bases each). The CDR3 covers 13 residues. Trimming stripped 7 bases from V and 5 bases from J, with 16 bases between. CDR1 DFQATT and CDR2 SNEGSKA come from the germline V gene (reference sequence). The DNA of the CDR3 is TGCAGTGTTCTGAGGGGCCGGGTAGATACGCAGTATTTT. It codes for CSVLRGRVDTQYF.

This clonotype was detected many times. The J gene is TRBJ2-3, the V gene TRBV29-1; no clear D gene. The V gene's germline CDR1 is SQVTM and CDR2 ANQGSEA. Trimming stripped 5 bases from V and 5 bases from J, with 5 bases between. CDR3 length: 10 amino acids. CDR3 bases: TGCAGCGTTTGGGAAGATACGCAGTATTTT. Amino acid sequence: CSVWEDTQYF.

This clonotype was counted ten times or more. The V and J genes are TRBV27 and TRBJ2-3; no clear D gene. The V gene's germline CDR1 is MNHEY and CDR2 SMNVEV (reference sequence). CDR3 length: 12 amino acids. V was shortened by 2 bases and J by 4 bases, with 4 bases between the two germline ends. The CDR3 loop is CASSLSPDTQYF. The CDR3 DNA reads as TGTGCCAGCAGTTTAAGCCCAGATACGCAGTATTTT.

This clonotype has only a few counts. The chain combines TRBV6-6 with TRBJ1-4; D not resolved. V gave up 3 bases and J gave up 6 bases, with 8 bases separating them. The V gene's germline CDR1 is MNHNY and CDR2 SVGAGI (reference sequence). The CDR3 is 13 residues long. Here the CDR3 reads CASSYPGDEKLFF. CDR3 sequence (DNA): TGTGCCAGCAGTTATCCCGGGGATGAAAAACTGTTTTTT.

About this clonotype: At one of its ends the junction is not consistent with the germline gene, which may arise from a read error. CDR3 coding DNA: TGTGTCAGCAGCCCCTTCGGGAGTAATGAGCAGTACTTC. Protein sequence: CVSSPFGSNEQYF. The chain uses TRBV27 and TRBJ2-5; D is possibly TRBD2 (6 bases). The CDR3 covers 13 residues. Looked up from germline, CDR1 is MNHEY and CDR2 is SMNVEV (reference sequence).

The chain has TRBV20-1 and TRBJ1-1; maybe TRBD1 (5 bases). The CDR3 loop spans 13 amino acids. CDR1 is DFQATT, CDR2 SNEGSKA, per germline (reference sequence). Trimming took off 6 bases at V and 1 base at J, with 12 bases between the two ends. CDR3 sequence: CSAQQDWNTEAFF. CDR3 sequence (DNA): TGCAGTGCGCAACAGGACTGGAACACTGAAGCTTTCTTT.

This clonotype was recorded at least ten times. The chain's CDR3 is CASGGRQATLGFYGYTF. The CDR3 nucleotides are TGTGCTAGTGGTGGGCGACAGGCTACCTTGGGGTTCTATGGCTACACCTTC. The chain carries TRBV12-5 and TRBJ1-2; possible D gene TRBD1, 6 bases. The CDR3 has 17 amino acids. V was clipped by 5 bases and J by 4 bases, with 23 bases between them. Germline values: CDR1 LGHNT, CDR2 FRNRAP.

In its sample, this clonotype was seen a few times. V usage is TRBV19 and J usage is TRBJ2-1, with 12 bases fitting TRBD1. Trimming took 3 bases from V and 10 from J; bases not matched to a gene: 7. The CDR3 covers 15 residues. The germline CDR1 and CDR2 sequences are LNHDA and SQIVND (reference sequence). CDR3 coding DNA: TGTGCCAGTAGTATCGGGACAGGGGGCTCCTACGAGCAGTTCTTC. Its protein product is CASSIGTGGSYEQFF.

This clonotype was seen many times. The chain links TRBV7-2 to TRBJ2-7, with D perhaps matching TRBD1 (5 bases). The CDR3 loop spans 13 amino acids. Germline values: CDR1 SGHTA, CDR2 FQGNSA. Trimming took 5 bases from V and 4 from J, leaving 12 bases between them. The CDR3 DNA reads TGTGCCAGCAGCCCGCCAGGGCGGTACGAGCAGTACTTC. Translated, it gives CASSPPGRYEQYF.

This clonotype has ten or more counts. The V call is TRBV11-2, the J call TRBJ2-3; 7 nucleotides line up with TRBD2. The CDR3 is 15 residues long. The trim removed 1 base at V and 0 bases at J, leaving 1 base unmatched. Per germline, CDR1 SGHAT and CDR2 FQNNGV. The chain's CDR3 is CASSLVSGSTDTQYF. CDR3 bases: TGTGCCAGCAGCTTAGTTAGCGGGAGCACAGATACGCAGTATTTT.

V is TRBV6-6 and J is TRBJ1-2, with D tentatively TRBD1 (5 bases). V was pared by 7 bases and J by 3 bases, with 9 bases between. Per germline, CDR1 MNHNY and CDR2 SVGAGI (reference sequence). This CDR3 has 12 amino acids. This CDR3 reads CASMGGDYGYTF. CDR3 coding DNA: TGTGCCAGCATGGGGGGAGACTATGGCTACACCTTC.

V gene TRBV27 combines with J gene TRBJ1-1; a possible D gene is TRBD1 (5 bases). With 4 bases removed from V and 4 bases from J, the gap between germline ends came to 10 bases. There are 13 residues in the CDR3. Germline loops: CDR1 MNHEY, CDR2 SMNVEV (reference sequence). The DNA for the CDR3 is TGTGCCAGCAGTTACCAGGGTAGCACTGAAGCTTTCTTT. It specifies CASSYQGSTEAFF.

This clonotype was observed at least ten times. The J gene is TRBJ2-3, the V gene TRBV7-9; the match to TRBD2 covers 8 bases. Losses at the gene ends were 5 bases for V and 2 bases for J; bases not matched to a gene: 9. Germline values: CDR1 SEHNR, CDR2 FQNEAQ (reference sequence). The CDR3 totals 16 residues. The CDR3 spells CASSPELLAVTDTQYF. In DNA, the CDR3 is TGTGCCAGCAGCCCTGAGCTACTAGCGGTCACAGATACGCAGTATTTT.